This TCR beta chain was recovered during a study of CD8 T cells in ankylosing spondylitis. Quantitative 5'-RACE with molecular barcodes generated TCR beta libraries. TCRdb re-analysed the 5' RACE reads in MiXCR, keeping a single row per CDR3 protein. The sample comprises about 220,000 distinct CDR3 sequences, 7% to 8% of which are singletons, and approximately 15% rests with the top ten. In this sample, this clonotype turned up many times. Its antigen is unknown. Study-wide points: What seemed typical of ankylosing spondylitis blood was a TCR beta motif built from eight highly homologous variants. CD8+ cells made up the disease-linked clones, which were relatively rare in peripheral blood. The study looked at matched synovial fluid samples from ankylosing spondylitis patients. Disease-linked clones were reported to be significantly enriched there.

The CDR3 consists of 14 residues. The V gene's germline CDR1 is DFQATT and CDR2 SNEGSKA (reference sequence). V lost 6 bases, J lost 8 bases, and 10 bases stayed unmatched. The source material was blood, either unsorted or a sorted T cell fraction (not recorded which). This clonotype originated in a male donor with ankylosing spondylitis. The chain uses TRBV20-1 and TRBJ1-4; 9 bases fit TRBD1. The CDR3 here is CSATLTGGREKLFF. The CDR3 coding sequence is TGCAGTGCCACACTCACAGGGGGCCGAGAAAAACTGTTTTTT.